What follows is one T cell receptor (beta chain) and its context. The antigen remains undetermined. Assay: immunoSEQ multiplex PCR; the TCRdb copy retains only in-frame clones and omits some. Here the sample spans around 170,000 clones, 88% being singletons. Time point specified: blood 4 weeks post-SBRT, at nephrectomy. Treatment denoted: 15 Gy SBRT to primary tumor, nephrectomy 4 weeks later. Nephrectomy followed 15 Gy stereotactic body radiation by 4 weeks. Serial blood draws occurred at baseline and 2 and 4 weeks post-SBRT. This renal cell carcinoma was of the clear cell type. The data belong to a study of radiation and T cells in renal cell carcinoma. Study observations and caveats: Top tumor clonotypes rose in blood 2 weeks post-radiation, then contracted.

Germline V gene sequence: CDR1 LGHNA, CDR2 YSLEER. The CDR3 covers 13 residues. V was trimmed by 4 bases and J by 0 bases, leaving 6 bases between them. The chain joins TRBV4-3 to TRBJ1-1; TRBD1 is a possible D gene (6 bases). This receptor was obtained from a woman aged 50 to 60 with renal cell carcinoma. The sequencing used blood, collected from a patient whose treatment included radiotherapy and nephrectomy. The CDR3 here is CASSRTVNTEAFF. DNA of the CDR3: TGCGCCAGCAGCCGGACAGTGAACACTGAAGCTTTCTTT.